Listed below are T cell receptor beta chains from one sample, sequenced in a study of blood T cells in healthy people across ages. TCRdb independently ran MiXCR on the 5' RACE reads; one entry per CDR3 protein. The profile shows hundreds of thousands of distinct CDR3 sequences, about half of them singletons. The sample taken for sequencing was blood. Source of these receptors: a woman aged 60-75 years in good health. CDR3s include the opening cysteine and the closing phenylalanine or tryptophan. D genes are given only for firm matches. The listing skips clone size in some rows; elsewhere it reads once, few, many or a size class.

J gene,D gene,clone size,V gene,CDR3 protein,CDR3 DNA
TRBJ2-1,TRBD2,few,TRBV6-2/TRBV6-3,CASSGPRGTSGIYNEQFF,TGTGCCAGCAGTGGCCCTCGTGGGACTAGCGGGATCTACAATGAGCAGTTCTTC
TRBJ2-1,.,.,TRBV15,CATSRDPLNEQFF,TGTGCCACCAGCAGAGACCCTCTAAATGAGCAGTTCTTC
TRBJ2-1,TRBD2,many,TRBV6-2/TRBV6-3,CASVLSGTSYNEQFF,TGTGCCAGCGTCCTTAGCGGGACGAGCTACAATGAGCAGTTCTTC
TRBJ2-1,.,once,TRBV5-1,CASSENSNNEQFF,TGCGCCAGCAGCGAGAACAGTAACAATGAGCAGTTCTTC
TRBJ2-5,.,.,TRBV7-2,CASSSLIGTYNEQYF,TGTGCCAGCAGCTCCCTAATAGGCACCTACAATGAGCAGTACTTC
TRBJ2-5,.,few,TRBV7-2,CASSLTVLVETQYF,TGTGCCAGCAGCTTAACGGTGTTGGTTGAGACCCAGTACTTC
TRBJ2-1,TRBD2,few,TRBV20-1,CSAAKGLAGNNEQFF,TGCAGTGCCGCAAAAGGACTAGCGGGGAACAATGAGCAGTTCTTC
TRBJ1-1,.,once,TRBV15,CATSRDPENTGAFF,TGTGCCACCAGCAGAGATCCCGAGAACACTGGAGCTTTCTTT
TRBJ2-7,TRBD2,.,TRBV5-6,CASSSGLAGATYEQYF,TGTGCCAGCAGCTCGGGACTAGCGGGAGCTACCTACGAGCAGTACTTC
TRBJ2-7,.,few,TRBV20-1,CSADGGGSREQYF,TGCAGTGCTGATGGAGGGGGCTCCCGGGAGCAGTACTTC
TRBJ2-3,.,few,TRBV29-1,CSVEVTDTQYF,TGCAGCGTTGAGGTAACAGATACGCAGTATTTT
TRBJ2-7,.,.,TRBV28,CASRGRLYEQYF,TGTGCCAGCCGCGGGCGGCTCTACGAGCAGTACTTC
TRBJ2-1,TRBD1,.,TRBV25-1,CASSERTGGRRNEQFF,TGTGCCAGCAGTGAACGGACAGGGGGACGCAGGAATGAGCAGTTCTTC
TRBJ2-7,.,.,TRBV7-9,CASSVIGGSYEQYF,TGTGCCAGCAGCGTCATAGGAGGCTCCTACGAGCAGTACTTC
TRBJ2-3,.,.,TRBV5-1,CASGLSRLVGTDTQYF,TGCGCCAGCGGCTTGTCACGACTAGTTGGCACAGATACGCAGTATTTT
TRBJ2-5,.,.,TRBV6-2/TRBV6-3,CASTRGPKETQYF,TGTGCCAGCACGAGAGGGCCCAAAGAGACCCAGTACTTC
TRBJ2-7,.,.,TRBV29-1,CSVWDNYNEQYF,TGCAGCGTTTGGGACAACTACAATGAGCAGTACTTC
TRBJ2-7,TRBD2,.,TRBV15,CATSISLAGVYEQYF,TGTGCCACCAGCATTTCATTAGCGGGAGTTTACGAGCAGTACTTC
TRBJ2-1,.,.,TRBV7-3,CASSQGLSHNEQFF,TGTGCCAGCAGCCAAGGACTATCTCACAATGAGCAGTTCTTC
TRBJ2-3,TRBD2,few,TRBV9,CASSVGRGGRGDTQYF,TGTGCCAGCAGCGTAGGTAGGGGCGGGAGAGGAGATACGCAGTATTTT
TRBJ2-3,TRBD2,few,TRBV7-8,CASSLGGGAGVTDTQYF,TGTGCCAGCAGCTTAGGCGGGGGTGCGGGAGTCACAGATACGCAGTATTTT
TRBJ2-4,.,.,TRBV20-1,CSAAEIEIRNIQYF,TGCAGTGCTGCCGAGATTGAGATAAGAAACATTCAGTACTTC
TRBJ2-3,TRBD1,.,TRBV10-3,CAIGQGRGGTQYF,TGTGCCATCGGACAGGGGCGGGGAGGTACGCAGTATTTT
TRBJ2-5,.,many,TRBV29-1,CSVEAGETQYF,TGCAGCGTCGAAGCTGGGGAGACCCAGTACTTC
TRBJ2-3,.,.,TRBV6-1,CATRDRTATDTQYF,TGTGCCACCAGGGACCGGACAGCCACAGATACGCAGTATTTT
TRBJ2-2,TRBD1,.,TRBV11-1,CASSLVTGDTGELFF,TGTGCCAGCAGCTTAGTAACAGGGGACACCGGGGAGCTGTTTTTT
TRBJ1-1,TRBD1,.,TRBV5-1,CASSTGQVETEAFF,TGCGCCAGCAGCACGGGACAGGTGGAAACTGAAGCTTTCTTT
TRBJ2-4,.,once,TRBV4-1,CASSPLTGLDIQYF,TGCGCCAGCAGCCCATTGACAGGATTAGACATTCAGTACTTC
TRBJ2-5,TRBD2,few,TRBV20-1,CSARGPSGRKTQYF,TGCAGTGCTAGAGGCCCTAGCGGGAGGAAGACCCAGTACTTC
TRBJ2-1,TRBD2,.,TRBV4-2,CASSQAPSGGYNEQFF,TGTGCCAGCAGCCAAGCGCCTAGCGGGGGCTACAATGAGCAGTTCTTC
TRBJ2-5,.,few,TRBV5-1,CASTNSEETQYF,TGCGCCAGCACTAATTCGGAAGAGACCCAGTACTTC
TRBJ2-6,.,.,TRBV29-1,CSIAQGTGANVLTF,TGCAGTATTGCCCAGGGAACTGGGGCCAACGTCCTGACTTTC
TRBJ2-7,.,few,TRBV7-2,CASSSRSEQYF,TGTGCCAGCAGTTCTAGATCCGAGCAGTACTTC
TRBJ1-4,TRBD1,few,TRBV10-3,CAISRTPTTGKNEKLFF,TGTGCCATCAGCCGAACTCCCACGACAGGGAAGAATGAAAAACTGTTTTTT
TRBJ1-1,TRBD1,.,TRBV28,CASSYSTGGNTEAFF,TGTGCCAGCAGTTACTCGACAGGGGGGAACACTGAAGCTTTCTTT
TRBJ2-5,.,few,TRBV7-6,CASSSPDSGGSETQYF,TGTGCCAGCAGCTCCCCAGACTCAGGGGGGTCGGAGACCCAGTACTTC
TRBJ2-1,TRBD2,.,TRBV6-2/TRBV6-3,CASSYTGGWNEQFF,TGTGCCAGCAGTTACACGGGAGGGTGGAATGAGCAGTTCTTC
TRBJ2-1,TRBD2,once,TRBV20-1,CSPSGGSPSGYNEQFF,TGCAGCCCGTCGGGAGGCTCCCCTAGCGGCTACAATGAGCAGTTCTTC
TRBJ1-2,TRBD1,few,TRBV20-1,CSARDQEAGGYYGYTF,TGCAGTGCTAGAGATCAAGAAGCAGGGGGCTACTATGGCTACACCTTC
TRBJ2-7,.,.,TRBV7-2,CASSFRGNTYEQYF,TGTGCCAGCAGCTTTCGGGGAAATACCTACGAGCAGTACTTC
TRBJ2-1,TRBD2,once,TRBV7-2,CASSTRLAGAPNEQFF,TGTGCCAGCAGCACCCGACTAGCGGGAGCTCCCAATGAGCAGTTCTTC
TRBJ1-1,.,.,TRBV20-1,CSAAHRRGGTEAFF,TGCAGTGCTGCTCATAGGAGGGGTGGGACTGAAGCTTTCTTT
TRBJ1-6,.,.,TRBV5-1,CASSLAYQGYNSPLHF,TGCGCCAGCAGCTTGGCATACCAGGGGTATAATTCACCCCTCCACTTT
TRBJ2-5,.,once,TRBV5-4,CASRKGSTGTPQETQYF,TGTGCCAGCAGGAAGGGCAGTACCGGGACTCCCCAAGAGACCCAGTACTTC
TRBJ2-3,TRBD2,few,TRBV3-1,CASRGGSKADTQYF,TGTGCCAGTCGGGGCGGGAGTAAGGCAGATACGCAGTATTTT
TRBJ2-4,.,.,TRBV15,CATSTGGLNIQYF,TGTGCCACCAGCACAGGGGGGCTGAACATTCAGTACTTC
TRBJ1-2,TRBD1,.,TRBV11-2,CASSPAGGSGYTF,TGTGCCAGCAGCCCCGCAGGGGGCTCTGGCTACACCTTC
TRBJ2-7,TRBD1,.,TRBV3-1,CASSHALTGTADEQYF,TGTGCCAGCAGCCACGCCTTAACCGGGACAGCAGACGAGCAGTACTTC
TRBJ2-1,.,.,TRBV18,CASSPRPQEYNEQFF,TGTGCCAGCTCACCACGACCACAGGAGTACAATGAGCAGTTCTTC
TRBJ1-2,TRBD1,.,TRBV20-1,CSAHPGGDNYGYTF,TGCAGTGCTCATCCAGGGGGCGACAACTATGGCTACACCTTC
TRBJ2-7,TRBD1,few,TRBV28,CASSWTGAYEQYF,TGTGCCAGCAGTTGGACAGGGGCGTACGAGCAGTACTTC
TRBJ2-7,.,few,TRBV5-1,CASSTLVGYEQYF,TGCGCCAGCAGCACCTTGGTCGGCTACGAGCAGTACTTC